This paragraph reports one T cell receptor beta chain. The CDR3 totals 15 residues. The V and J ends lost 4 bases and 1 base respectively, with 13 bases between them. The germline gives CDR1 SEHNR, CDR2 FQNEAQ (reference sequence). This entry is derived from a study of blood T cell repertoires in COVID-19. Overall study context: Samples representing acute and convalescent COVID-19 were sourced from the United States, Italy and Spain. Sources were T cells, B-cell-depleted T cells, or PBMCs; the material itself was cDNA or gDNA.

As handled by the study authors: Amplification with reference gene primers provided the estimates of nucleated cell counts. TCRdb's copy holds only in-frame clones and misses some; the assay was immunoSEQ multiplex PCR. That table furnishes V, J and clone size, whereas the DNA furnished D and trimming. Among more than 95,000 clones listed, about 86% were seen once. This TCR was sampled from a man aged 60-69 years with acute or convalescent COVID-19. Sequencing used peripheral blood. The rearrangement joins TRBV7-9 to TRBJ2-5, with D perhaps TRBD1 (6 bases). CDR3 sequence (DNA): TGTGCCAGCAGCTATTTACAGGGTATCCAAGAGACCCAGTACTTC. As protein: CASSYLQGIQETQYF.